These 13 T cell receptor beta chains came from one sample sequenced in a study of shared clonotypes between healthy human individuals. Repertoires were generated with immunoSEQ multiplex PCR, while TCRdb's copy carries only in-frame clones and drops some. The sample gives roughly 2,300,000 clones, around 90% of which show up once; 0.37% is in the top ten. Sequenced input: naive CD4+ T cells from PBMCs. Regarding subset: CD45RA+ positively selected. Every receptor here comes from a man in his late teens or twenties in good health. Some clones in this sample may be carry-over from other donors' samples.

V and J are TRBV4-1 and TRBJ1-4; no clear D gene. The length of the CDR3 is 16 residues. Trimming shortened V by 2 bases and J by 5 bases, and 15 bases separated the two germline ends. The germline gives CDR1 MGHRA, CDR2 YSYEKL. The CDR3 DNA follows: TGCGCCAGCAGCCAACGTTTCGACGGAGAAAATGAAAAACTGTTTTTT. Translating it yields CASSQRFDGENEKLFF.

The rearrangement uses TRBV11-3 and TRBJ2-4, with 9 bases that match TRBD1. CDR3 length: 14 residues. The J segment lost 4 bases and the V segment lost 6 bases, leaving 4 bases of the junction unmatched. Germline V CDR1 and CDR2: SGHNT, YENEEA. This chain's CDR3 is CASSSGTGKNIQYF. The CDR3 nucleotides are TGTGCCAGCAGTTCCGGGACAGGGAAAAACATTCAGTACTTC.

V is TRBV27 and J is TRBJ2-3; 11 bases match TRBD2. V trimming: 3 bases; J trimming: 0 bases; junction bases outside the gene matches: 11. Germline V gene lookup returns CDR1 MNHEY and CDR2 SMNVEV (reference sequence). The CDR3 consists of 19 residues. CDR3 bases: TGTGCCAGCAGTTTTTACGCGCTAGCGGGAGGCCCTAGCACAGATACGCAGTATTTT. Protein: CASSFYALAGGPSTDTQYF.

This chain uses TRBV7-2 with TRBJ2-7, with D possibly being TRBD2 (5 bases). Per germline, CDR1 SGHTA and CDR2 FQGNSA. This CDR3 contains 14 residues. Trimming took 5 bases from V and 6 from J, leaving 17 bases between them. CDR3 DNA sequence: TGTGCCAGCAGCCACGGACTCCTAGTCCTCGAGCAGTACTTC. Protein: CASSHGLLVLEQYF. Drawing the rest from reference TRBV7-2 and TRBJ2-7, the complete variable domain is GAGVSQSPSNKVTEKGKDVELRCDPISGHTALYWYRQSLGQGLEFLIYFQGNSAPDKSGLPSDRFSAERTGGSVSTLTIQRTQQEDSAVYLCASSHGLLVLEQYFGPGTRLTVT.

The chain employs TRBV28 and TRBJ1-2; D is ambiguous. Trimming stripped 5 bases from V and 2 bases from J, with 12 bases between. CDR1 is MDHEN and CDR2 is SYDVKM in the germline V gene. This CDR3 comprises 14 residues. CDR3: CASSPETGNYGYTF. The CDR3, as DNA: TGTGCCAGCAGTCCGGAGACGGGGAACTATGGCTACACCTTC.

The chain uses TRBV18 and TRBJ2-1, with 8 bases lining up with TRBD2. Germline values: CDR1 KGHSH, CDR2 LQKENI. Losses at the gene ends were 3 bases for V and 6 bases for J; bases not matched to a gene: 10. The CDR3 runs 16 residues. This CDR3 reads CASSPSSSGGPNEQFF. CDR3 DNA sequence: TGTGCCAGCTCACCGAGCTCGTCGGGAGGGCCCAATGAGCAGTTCTTC. The whole variable domain, remainder taken from reference TRBV18 and TRBJ2-1, is NAGVMQNPRHLVRRRGQEARLRCSPMKGHSHVYWYRQLPEEGLKFMVYLQKENIIDESGMPKERFSAEFPKEGPSILRIQQVVRGDSAAYFCASSPSSSGGPNEQFFGPGTRLTVL.

The chain is built from TRBV29-1 and TRBJ2-6, with D perhaps being TRBD1 or TRBD2 (6 bases each). V was pared by 5 bases and J by 2 bases, with 13 bases between. Germline V gives CDR1 SQVTM, CDR2 ANQGSEA. The CDR3 has 15 amino acids. CDR3 coding DNA: TGCAGCGTTTTGCGGAGGGGGGCTGGGGCCAACGTCCTGACTTTC. It is translated as CSVLRRGAGANVLTF. The full variable domain, with the rest looked up from reference TRBV29-1 and TRBJ2-6, is SAVISQKPSRDICQRGTSLTIQCQVDSQVTMMFWYRQQPGQSLTLIATANQGSEATYESGFVIDKFPISRPNLTFSTLTVSNMSPEDSSIYLCSVLRRGAGANVLTFGAGSRLTVL.

The chain employs TRBV28 and TRBJ2-7; 14 bases match TRBD2. Losses at the gene ends were 6 bases for V and 0 bases for J; bases not matched to a gene: 4. Germline CDR1 and CDR2: MDHEN and SYDVKM. There are 16 residues in the CDR3. CDR3 nucleotides: TGTGCCAGCAGCCCAGGGACTAGCGGGGGCTCCTACGAGCAGTACTTC. Residues: CASSPGTSGGSYEQYF.

This chain uses TRBV15 with TRBJ1-2; tentative D call: TRBD1 (5 bases). Germline CDR1 LNHNV, CDR2 YYDKDF (reference sequence). The CDR3 spans 13 residues. Trimming cost V 9 bases and J 5 bases, with 16 bases left between them. CDR3 protein: CATGRSSRYGYTF. In nucleotides, the CDR3 is TGTGCCACGGGACGATCTTCCCGATATGGCTACACCTTC. Combining the CDR3 with reference TRBV15 and TRBJ1-2 gives the whole variable domain DAMVIQNPRYQVTQFGKPVTLSCSQTLNHNVMYWYQQKSSQAPKLLFHYYDKDFNNEADTPDNFQSRRPNTSFCFLDIRSPGLGDTAMYLCATGRSSRYGYTFGSGTRLTVV.

The J gene is TRBJ2-7, the V gene TRBV11-1; TRBD1 might be the D (6 bases). Looked up from germline, CDR1 is SGHAT and CDR2 is FQDESV (reference sequence). The ends were cut back, 5 bases at V and 3 bases at J, with 17 bases in the middle. CDR3 length equals 15 residues. Written as DNA, the CDR3 is TGTGCCAGCAGCGGTTGGACAGAAACTTTCTACGAGCAGTACTTC. It specifies CASSGWTETFYEQYF.

The CDR3 DNA reads TGTGCCAGCAGCGAGTTGGGCGGTTCGGTAGATACGCAGTATTTT. Encoded protein: CASSELGGSVDTQYF. This chain connects TRBV9 to TRBJ2-3; D gene uncertain. The CDR3 spans 15 residues. The V gene lost 3 bases and the J gene lost 5 bases, with 16 bases spanning the gap. CDR1 SGDLS and CDR2 YYNGEE come from the germline V gene.

The rearrangement uses TRBV10-1 and TRBJ2-1; 10 nucleotides match TRBD2. Germline V CDR1 and CDR2: WNHNN, SYGVQD (reference sequence). The CDR3 contains 18 residues. V shed 6 bases and J 5 bases; nucleotides not matched to a gene: 16. The CDR3 coding sequence is TGCGCCAGCAGCGACCGTGGACTAGCGGAAGCCCGAGACAATGAGCAGTTCTTC. It encodes CASSDRGLAEARDNEQFF.

This chain connects TRBV6-6 to TRBJ2-7, with D perhaps TRBD1 (6 bases). The CDR3 length is 14 residues. The germline V and J ends were trimmed by 0 bases and 3 bases, with 9 bases remaining between them. Germline loops: CDR1 MNHNY, CDR2 SVGAGI (reference sequence). DNA of the CDR3: TGTGCCAGCAGTTACTCGGACAGACTCTACGAGCAGTACTTC. Encoded protein: CASSYSDRLYEQYF.